The clone carrying this TCR beta chain appeared many times. The data were taken from a study of T-cell reconstitution after alpha-beta-depleted transplantation in children. TCRbeta library preparation incorporated unique molecular identifiers. TCRdb recomputed calls from the PCR reads with MiXCR, one row per CDR3 protein. The sample shows about 610,000 distinct CDR3 sequences, roughly a tenth of them seen only once. Trimming shortened V by 0 bases and J by 0 bases, and 10 bases separated the two germline ends. Looked up from germline, CDR1 is SGHRS and CDR2 is YFSETQ. The CDR3 is 16 residues long. The sample in question was PBMCs from the stem cell graft donor, obtained from the stem cell graft. This receptor was obtained from a human donor who donated a stem cell graft to a child with acute myeloid leukemia. This rearrangement joins TRBV5-1 to TRBJ1-5, with D perhaps TRBD1 (6 bases). CDR3 sequence (DNA): TGCGCCAGCAGCTTGGAAGGACAGAATAGCAATCAGCCCCAGCATTTT. Its protein is CASSLEGQNSNQPQHF.